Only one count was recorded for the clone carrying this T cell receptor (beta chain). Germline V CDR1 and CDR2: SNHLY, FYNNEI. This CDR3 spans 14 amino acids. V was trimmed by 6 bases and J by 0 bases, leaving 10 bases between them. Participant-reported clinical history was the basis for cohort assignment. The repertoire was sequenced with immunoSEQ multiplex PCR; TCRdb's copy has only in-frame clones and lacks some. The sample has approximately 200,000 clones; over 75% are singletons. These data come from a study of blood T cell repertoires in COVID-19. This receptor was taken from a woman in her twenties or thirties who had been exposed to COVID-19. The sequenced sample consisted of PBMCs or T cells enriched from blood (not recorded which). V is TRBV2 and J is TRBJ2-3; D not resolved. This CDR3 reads CASRLTWSTDTQYF. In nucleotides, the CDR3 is TGTGCCAGCAGATTGACTTGGAGCACAGATACGCAGTATTTT.